This entry concerns a single TCR beta chain. Its antigen is not yet known. No base-level quality is on record; no much larger clone is a single base apart. Relative to germline, V is 3 bases shorter and J is 9 bases shorter, with 14 bases between their ends. CDR1 and CDR2 are drawn from the germline V gene (reference sequence): LNHDA, SQIVND. The CDR3, from cysteine to phenylalanine, totals 13 residues. The entry retains the CDR3 DNA only, 39 bases that are in frame from base 1. To prepare the library, the immunoSEQ multiplex PCR assay was applied. The multiplex PCR relied on a mix of 60 forward primers for TCR Vbeta segments and 13 reverse primers for TCR Jbeta segments. The CDR3 region of rearranged TCR beta genes was amplified from genomic DNA with a multiplex PCR assay. The Illumina HiSeq System was used to sequence the amplified TCR beta libraries as 87-base-pair reads. Under the source paper's analysis protocol: A later analysis counted about 76 million unique TCR beta chains across the 500 to 850 repertoires, and around 12 million of these chains were shared by at least two donors. Raw reads were error-corrected and collapsed into unique sequences by a nearest-neighbor algorithm in which closely related sequences were merged to remove PCR and sequencing errors. Alignment of CDR3 sequences to IMGT reference sequences was used to assign V, D and J gene segments. For a sequence to be retained, a match of at least six nucleotides was required to both a V gene segment and a J gene segment. Rearrangements were called productive when the CDR3 lacked stop codons and stayed in frame with V and J; all others were non-productive. CDR3 was defined according to IMGT convention as the region running from the second conserved V-encoded cysteine to the conserved J-encoded phenylalanine. The earlier analysis of fewer than 700 of the donors excluded sequences that lacked an unambiguous match to a single V gene segment. In an earlier analysis of approximately 550 of the donors, V segments were called functional above 56.7% productive rearrangements and were called segregating when the between-donor standard deviation exceeded 5%. To diagnose cytomegalovirus status from the catalog of TCR beta chain sequences, a statistical classification framework was built. A later analysis assigned V and J genes by comparing TCR nucleotide sequences with IMGT/GENE-DB human TR gene sequences. Using the TCRdist pipeline, a later analysis assigned CDR3 sequences along with most-parsimonious VDJ recombination scenarios. In a later analysis, each TCR beta chain was defined by its CDR3 amino acid sequence together with its V-gene family, and reads lacking a unique V-gene family were excluded. To address suspected cross-contamination and a sequencing artifact, a later analysis removed a few hundred highly shared, low-generation-probability nucleotide sequences. In a later analysis, a clonal expansion index for each public chain was calculated from normalized within-repertoire ranks of inferred template counts. In a later analysis, generation probabilities were computed with a VDJ recombination model fitted to out-of-frame rearrangements, and the resulting probabilities were checked against IGoR. A later analysis scored TCR-TCR, TCR-HLA and TCR-CMV co-occurrence with hypergeometric tests, applying a repertoire-size bias correction to TCR pairs. To estimate false discovery rates, a later analysis permuted the HLA or CMV assignments 20 times. In a later analysis, co-occurring TCRs were grouped with DBSCAN, and TCRdist sequence similarity was added when clustering was performed within HLA-allele-positive subsets. Repertoires with fewer than 30,000 or more than 120,000 public chains, plus five repertoires with anomalous nucleotide sharing, were excluded from co-occurrence clustering. What TCRdb holds here is the immuneACCESS table cut down to in-frame rearrangements. Part of the clones is not present; checked against another copy, under half of the missing clones reflect an unresolved V gene, and the others are unexplained. V and J calls plus clone size are reproduced from that table; the DNA served to infer D and trimming. For this sample there are some 150,000 clones; around 87% appear just once. The ten most abundant clones make up around 5.2% of the sample.

In total, fewer than 750 healthy bone marrow donors made up the cohort. At the time of sampling, all cohort members were nominally healthy, though unrecorded immune exposures were likely present. The donor tested CMV seronegative and was one of the 352 seronegative cohort members. A peripheral blood sample was collected from each donor, and TCR beta sequencing was performed on peripheral blood mononuclear cells. Genomic DNA extraction from the blood cell samples was performed with the Qiagen DNeasy Blood Extraction Kit. The sample comes from a study of cytomegalovirus exposure and HLA in healthy donors (dated by TCRdb to about 2017). Looking at the study overall: According to an earlier analysis of 587 of the donors, about 170 million T cells yielded roughly 110 million unique TCR beta sequences and 276 Gb of sequence data. An early release covering about 600 HLA-typed donors comprised approximately 300 gigabases of sequencing data and around 86 million unique TCR sequences. Of the roughly 400 genotyped donors, roughly 85% fell in the genetic ancestry cluster associated with self-reported Caucasian donors. The study was designed to test whether signatures of past pathogen exposure could be identified by cataloging public T cell receptors. The T cell repertoires of around 670 subjects were profiled by immunosequencing and related to cytomegalovirus serostatus. In addition to the first cohort of roughly 670 subjects, a separate validation cohort of some 120 different subjects was used. To predict cytomegalovirus infection status, the study brought together high-throughput TCR immunosequencing, statistical association of individual TCRs with disease status, and machine learning. A later analysis re-examined previously published TCR beta repertoires from around 670 donors and added high-resolution HLA genotyping to investigate patterns of TCR occurrence. The later analysis used no new phenotypic data to find candidate immune exposures, relying instead on TCR beta sequences and their occurrence across donors. In an earlier analysis of around 540 of the donors, high-throughput TCR beta sequencing was used to judge whether each TCR beta V gene segment behaved as functional or pseudogenic. Donor age, sex, ethnicity and CMV serostatus were compiled together with the repertoire data. In a later genetic analysis, genome-wide SNP genotypes for about 65% of the 666 donors were used, and that subset was treated as a discovery cohort. All discovery cohort repertoires had been generated on a single sequencing platform. HLA typing covered class I and class II loci at four-digit resolution. The number of typed donors differed by locus: about 620-640 for A, B, C, DRB1 and DQB1; 522 for DQA1; 600 to 610 for DPA1; and roughly 470 for DPB1. A handful of DR-DQ haplotypes were handled as single units for association and clustering because linkage in the cohort was strong. On average, about 240,000 unique TCR beta nucleotide sequences were sequenced per donor among fewer than 500 genotyped donors of the cohort, with about 17% of those sequences being non-productive.

What the study reported, not specific to this receptor: Specific HLA alleles were associated with over 15,000 TCR beta sequences at a false discovery rate of 0.05 in a later analysis. The only immune exposure information available for the cohort was CMV serostatus. Only TCR beta chains were sequenced in this cohort, and the absence of alpha or paired-chain data limited detectable features. A cluster of highly shared sequence variants was judged likely to represent a technical artifact of the sequencing pipeline. A later analysis reported that several top co-occurrence clusters appeared linked to parvovirus B19, influenza, CMV and Epstein-Barr virus. A later genetic analysis associated a missense DCLRE1C variant with V-gene and J-gene trimming of TCR beta chains, and an independent cohort replicated the association. Linkage disequilibrium might explain the correlated functional status among segregating V segments, but an unknown experimental factor could not be ruled out. In both the original and validation cohorts, the classifier was reported to diagnose cytomegalovirus status with high specificity and sensitivity. According to a later genetic analysis, donors in an Asian-associated ancestry cluster had fewer N-insertions in productive TCRs than the roughly 670-donor mean. In a later analysis, HLA-associated TCR beta chains were found to be more clonally expanded and to have lower generation probabilities than equally common non-associated chains. According to the authors, the approach could potentially be generalized to other disease states and immunological phenotypes. The presence/absence analyses assumed that sequencing depth was roughly uniform across donors, and that assumption may not be true. In vitro tests confirmed that a few of the cytomegalovirus-associated TCR beta chains recognize cytomegalovirus antigens. Because some donors lacked HLA typing at each locus, the association tests relied only on the typed subset. Most CMV-associated TCR beta chains appeared to be HLA-restricted in a later analysis, and the HLA associations seemed to be driven largely by CMV exposure. Most TCR sequences were seen in very few donors, while some public TCRs were found in many individuals. Some IMGT-functional V segments, including TRBV6-2 and TRBV6-3, could not be distinguished by the 87-base-pair reads and were therefore excluded. The study listed 170 or so TCR beta chains as associated with cytomegalovirus. A further reported finding was that TCR beta sequences accurately predicted the HLA-A and HLA-B alleles for most subjects in the first cohort. When HLA alleles, especially DR and DQ, strongly co-occurred, TCR associations were difficult to assign to individual alleles. In a later analysis, the rate of TCR association differed among HLA loci, with DRB1 alleles having the most associated TCRs and HLA-C alleles having the fewest. Fewer than 20 rarely observed V segments, including chromosome 9 orphons, were excluded from the earlier analysis of about 610 of the donors because counts were too low. In an earlier analysis of some 500 of the donors, most TCR beta V segments were observed in productive rearrangements about 87% or about 30% of the time, broadly matching IMGT annotations.

This TCR was recovered from a woman younger than 45 in good health and CMV-seronegative. The sample comprised PBMCs. The V and J segments used are TRBV19 and TRBJ1-2, and possibly TRBD1, on 5 matching bases. The CDR3 protein: CASSIQGTMRYTF. The DNA is TGTGCCAGTAGTATCCAGGGAACTATGCGCTACACCTTC.